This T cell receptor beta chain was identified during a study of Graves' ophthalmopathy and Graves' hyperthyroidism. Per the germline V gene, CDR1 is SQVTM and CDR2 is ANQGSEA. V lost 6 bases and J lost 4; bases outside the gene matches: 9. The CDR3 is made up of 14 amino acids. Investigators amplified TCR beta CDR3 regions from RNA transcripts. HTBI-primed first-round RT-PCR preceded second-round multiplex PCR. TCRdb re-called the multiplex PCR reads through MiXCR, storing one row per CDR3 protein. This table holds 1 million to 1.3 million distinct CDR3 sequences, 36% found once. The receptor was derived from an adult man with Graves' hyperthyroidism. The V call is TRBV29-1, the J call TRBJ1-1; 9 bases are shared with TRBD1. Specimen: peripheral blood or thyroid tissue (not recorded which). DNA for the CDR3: TGCAGCGTCGCGGCGACAGGGGGTAGCACTGAAGCTTTCTTT. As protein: CSVAATGGSTEAFF.